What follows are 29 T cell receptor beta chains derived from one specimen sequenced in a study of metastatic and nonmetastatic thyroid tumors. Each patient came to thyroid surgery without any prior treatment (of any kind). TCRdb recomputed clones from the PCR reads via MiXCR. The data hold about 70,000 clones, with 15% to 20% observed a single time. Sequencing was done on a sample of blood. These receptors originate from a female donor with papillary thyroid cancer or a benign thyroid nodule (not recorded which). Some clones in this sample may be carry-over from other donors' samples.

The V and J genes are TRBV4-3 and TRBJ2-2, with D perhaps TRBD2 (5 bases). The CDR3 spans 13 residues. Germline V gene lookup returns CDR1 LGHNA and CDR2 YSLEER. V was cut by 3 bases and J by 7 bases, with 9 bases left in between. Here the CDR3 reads CASSQASSGELFF. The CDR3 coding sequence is TGCGCCAGCAGCCAGGCTAGCAGCGGGGAGCTGTTTTTT.

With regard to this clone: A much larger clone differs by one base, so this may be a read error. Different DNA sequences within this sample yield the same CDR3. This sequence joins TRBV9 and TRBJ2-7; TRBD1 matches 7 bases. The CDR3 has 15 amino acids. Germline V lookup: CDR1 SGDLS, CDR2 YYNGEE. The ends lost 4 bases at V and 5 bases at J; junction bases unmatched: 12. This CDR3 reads CASSLRTGPPDEQYF. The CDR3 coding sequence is TGTGCCAGCAGCCTGCGGACAGGTCCACCTGACGAGCAGTACTTC.

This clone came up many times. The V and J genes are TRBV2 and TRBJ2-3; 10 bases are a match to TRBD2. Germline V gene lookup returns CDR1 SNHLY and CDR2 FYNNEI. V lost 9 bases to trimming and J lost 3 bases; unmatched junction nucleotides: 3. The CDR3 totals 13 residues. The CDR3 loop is CARPAGGTDTQYF. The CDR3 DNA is TGTGCCAGACCAGCGGGAGGGACAGATACGCAGTATTTT.

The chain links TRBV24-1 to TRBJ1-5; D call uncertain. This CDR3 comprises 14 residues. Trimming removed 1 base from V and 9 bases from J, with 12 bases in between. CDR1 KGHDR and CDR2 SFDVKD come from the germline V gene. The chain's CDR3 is CATSDFTAVRPQHF. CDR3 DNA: TGTGCCACCAGTGATTTTACCGCGGTAAGGCCCCAGCATTTT.

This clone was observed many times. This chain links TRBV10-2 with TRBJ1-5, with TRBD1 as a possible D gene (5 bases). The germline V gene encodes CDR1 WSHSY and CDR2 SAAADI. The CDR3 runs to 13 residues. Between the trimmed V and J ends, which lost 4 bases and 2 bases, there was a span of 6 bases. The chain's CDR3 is CASSVRGNQPQHF. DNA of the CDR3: TGCGCCAGCAGTGTCAGGGGCAATCAGCCCCAGCATTTT.

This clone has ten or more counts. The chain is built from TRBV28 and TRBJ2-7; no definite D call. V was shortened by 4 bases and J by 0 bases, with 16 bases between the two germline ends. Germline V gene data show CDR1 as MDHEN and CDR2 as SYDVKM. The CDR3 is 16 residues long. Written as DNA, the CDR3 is TGTGCCAGCAGTTGGGTGGCCAGAATCGGCTCCTACGAGCAGTACTTC. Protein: CASSWVARIGSYEQYF.

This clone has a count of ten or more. The CDR3 reads CASSIARSYNEQFF. The CDR3 DNA is TGTGCCAGTAGTATAGCCCGGTCCTACAATGAGCAGTTCTTC. V usage is TRBV19 and J usage is TRBJ2-1; the D is unclear. V lost 1 base, J lost 1 base, and 5 bases lay in between. Germline V gives CDR1 LNHDA, CDR2 SQIVND (reference sequence). This CDR3 has 14 amino acids.

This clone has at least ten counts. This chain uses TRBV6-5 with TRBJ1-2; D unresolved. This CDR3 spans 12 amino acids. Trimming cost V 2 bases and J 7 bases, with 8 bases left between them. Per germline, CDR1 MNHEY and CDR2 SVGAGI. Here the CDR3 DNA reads TGTGCCAGCAGTTACGGTGGCGGTGGCTACACCTTC. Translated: CASSYGGGGYTF.

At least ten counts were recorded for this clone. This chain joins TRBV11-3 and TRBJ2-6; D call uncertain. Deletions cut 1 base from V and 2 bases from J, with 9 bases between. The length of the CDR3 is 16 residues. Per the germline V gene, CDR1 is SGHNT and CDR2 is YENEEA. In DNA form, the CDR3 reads TGTGCCAGCAGCTTAGGTCACCTACCTGGGGCCAACGTCCTGACTTTC. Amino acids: CASSLGHLPGANVLTF.

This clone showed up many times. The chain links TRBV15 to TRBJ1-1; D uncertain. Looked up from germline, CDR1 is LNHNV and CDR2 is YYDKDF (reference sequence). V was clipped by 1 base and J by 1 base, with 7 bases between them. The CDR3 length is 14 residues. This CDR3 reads CATSRAEGNTEAFF. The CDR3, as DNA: TGTGCCACCAGCAGAGCCGAGGGGAACACTGAAGCTTTCTTT.

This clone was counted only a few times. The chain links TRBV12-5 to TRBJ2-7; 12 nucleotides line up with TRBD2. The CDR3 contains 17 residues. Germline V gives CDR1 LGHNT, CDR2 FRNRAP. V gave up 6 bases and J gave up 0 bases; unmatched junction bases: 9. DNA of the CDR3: TGTGCTAGTGGCCCTCCGCTGGGACTAGCGGGCTCCTACGAGCAGTACTTC. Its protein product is CASGPPLGLAGSYEQYF.

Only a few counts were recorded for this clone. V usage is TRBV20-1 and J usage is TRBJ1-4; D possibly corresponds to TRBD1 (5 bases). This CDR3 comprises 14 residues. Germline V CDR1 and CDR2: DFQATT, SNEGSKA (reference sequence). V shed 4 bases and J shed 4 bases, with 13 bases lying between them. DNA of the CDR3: TGCAGTGCTACGTTGGGGGGGGGTAATGAAAAACTGTTTTTT. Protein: CSATLGGGNEKLFF.

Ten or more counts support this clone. The CDR3 coding sequence is TGCAGCGTTGGGGTTGGGGGGGAGCAGTACTTC. The encoded protein is CSVGVGGEQYF. The J gene is TRBJ2-7, the V gene TRBV29-1; perhaps TRBD2 as D (6 bases). The germline gives CDR1 SQVTM, CDR2 ANQGSEA. V was trimmed by 4 bases and J by 7 bases, leaving 11 bases between them. CDR3 length: 11 residues.

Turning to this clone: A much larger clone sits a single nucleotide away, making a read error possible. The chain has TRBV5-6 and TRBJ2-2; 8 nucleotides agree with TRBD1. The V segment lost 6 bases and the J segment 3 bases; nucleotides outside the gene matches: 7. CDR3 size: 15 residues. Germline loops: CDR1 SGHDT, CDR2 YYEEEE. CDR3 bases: TGTGCCAGCATCCGACAGGGGCCCCACACCGGGGAGCTGTTTTTT. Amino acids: CASIRQGPHTGELFF.

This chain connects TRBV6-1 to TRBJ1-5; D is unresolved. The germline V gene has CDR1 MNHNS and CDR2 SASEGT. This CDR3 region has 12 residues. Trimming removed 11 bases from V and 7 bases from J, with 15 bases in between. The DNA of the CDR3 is TGTGCCGGCGCAAAGGATGGGCAGCCCCAGCATTTT. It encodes CAGAKDGQPQHF.

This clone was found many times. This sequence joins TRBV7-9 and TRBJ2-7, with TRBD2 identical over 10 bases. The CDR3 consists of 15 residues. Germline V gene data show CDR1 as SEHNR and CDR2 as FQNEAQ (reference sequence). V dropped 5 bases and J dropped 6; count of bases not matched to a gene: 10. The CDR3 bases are TGTGCCAGCAGCCCTTCTGGCCTAGCGGGAGTCGAGCAGTACTTC. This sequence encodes CASSPSGLAGVEQYF.

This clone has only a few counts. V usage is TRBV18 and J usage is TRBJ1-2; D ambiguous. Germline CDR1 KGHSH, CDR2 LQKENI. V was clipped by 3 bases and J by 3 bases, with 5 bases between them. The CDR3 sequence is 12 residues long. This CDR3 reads CASSPGDYGYTF. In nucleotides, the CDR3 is TGTGCCAGCTCACCTGGGGACTATGGCTACACCTTC. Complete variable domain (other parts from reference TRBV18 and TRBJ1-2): NAGVMQNPRHLVRRRGQEARLRCSPMKGHSHVYWYRQLPEEGLKFMVYLQKENIIDESGMPKERFSAEFPKEGPSILRIQQVVRGDSAAYFCASSPGDYGYTFGSGTRLTVV.

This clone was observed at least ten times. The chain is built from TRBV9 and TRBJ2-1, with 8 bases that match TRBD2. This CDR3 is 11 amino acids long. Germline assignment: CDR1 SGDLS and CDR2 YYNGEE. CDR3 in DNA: TGTGCTACCGGGGGGGGTAATGAGCAGTTCTTC. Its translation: CATGGGNEQFF.

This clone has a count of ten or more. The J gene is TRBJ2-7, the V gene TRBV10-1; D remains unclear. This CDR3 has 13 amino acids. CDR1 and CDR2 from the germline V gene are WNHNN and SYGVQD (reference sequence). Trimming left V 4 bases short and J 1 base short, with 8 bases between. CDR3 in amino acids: CASSGVGSYEQYF. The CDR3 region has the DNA TGCGCCAGCAGTGGGGTAGGTTCCTACGAGCAGTACTTC.

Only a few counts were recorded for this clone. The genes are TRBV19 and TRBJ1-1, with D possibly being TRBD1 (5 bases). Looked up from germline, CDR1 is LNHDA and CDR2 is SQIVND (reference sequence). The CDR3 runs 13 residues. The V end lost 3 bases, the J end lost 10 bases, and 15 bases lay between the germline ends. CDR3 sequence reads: CASSMRGREGAFF. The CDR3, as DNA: TGTGCCAGTAGTATGCGGGGCAGGGAAGGAGCTTTCTTT.

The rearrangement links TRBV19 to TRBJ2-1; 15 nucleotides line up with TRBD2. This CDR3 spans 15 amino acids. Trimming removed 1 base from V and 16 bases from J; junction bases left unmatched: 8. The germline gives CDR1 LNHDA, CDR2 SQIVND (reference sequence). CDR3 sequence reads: CASSIGTSGGVDRFF. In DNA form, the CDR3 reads TGTGCCAGTAGTATAGGGACTAGCGGGGGGGTGGATCGATTCTTC.

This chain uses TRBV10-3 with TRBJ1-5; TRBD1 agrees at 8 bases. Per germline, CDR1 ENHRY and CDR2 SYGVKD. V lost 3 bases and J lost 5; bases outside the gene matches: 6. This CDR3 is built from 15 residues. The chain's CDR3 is CAISEGTGPHQPQHF. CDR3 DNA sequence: TGTGCCATCAGTGAAGGGACAGGACCCCATCAGCCCCAGCATTTT.

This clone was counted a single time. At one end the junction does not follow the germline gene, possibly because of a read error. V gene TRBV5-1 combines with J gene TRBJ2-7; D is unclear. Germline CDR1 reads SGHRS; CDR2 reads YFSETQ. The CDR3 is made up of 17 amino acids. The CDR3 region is CASILPGSESFSYEQYF. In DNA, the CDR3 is TGCGCCAGCATCTTGCCTGGTAGTGAAAGTTTCTCCTACGAGCAGTACTTC.

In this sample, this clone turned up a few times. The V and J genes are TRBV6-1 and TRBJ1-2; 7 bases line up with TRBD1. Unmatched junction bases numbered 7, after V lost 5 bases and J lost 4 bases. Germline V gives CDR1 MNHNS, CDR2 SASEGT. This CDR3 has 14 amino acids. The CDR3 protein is CASSSTGQAYGYTF. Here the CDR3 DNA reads TGTGCCAGCAGTTCAACCGGACAGGCCTATGGCTACACCTTC.

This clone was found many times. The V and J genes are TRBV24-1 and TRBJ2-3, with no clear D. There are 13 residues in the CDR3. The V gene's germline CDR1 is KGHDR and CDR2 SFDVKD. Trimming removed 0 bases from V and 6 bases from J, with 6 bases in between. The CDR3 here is CATSDLWGDTQYF. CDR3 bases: TGTGCCACCAGTGATTTGTGGGGTGATACGCAGTATTTT.

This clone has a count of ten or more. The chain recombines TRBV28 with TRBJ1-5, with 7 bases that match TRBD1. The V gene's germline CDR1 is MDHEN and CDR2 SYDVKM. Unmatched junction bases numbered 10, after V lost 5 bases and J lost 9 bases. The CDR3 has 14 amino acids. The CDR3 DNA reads TGTGCCAGCAGTCTAGGACAGGCGGGGAGGCCCCAGCATTTT. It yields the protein CASSLGQAGRPQHF. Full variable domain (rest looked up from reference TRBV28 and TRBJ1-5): DVKVTQSSRYLVKRTGEKVFLECVQDMDHENMFWYRQDPGLGLRLIYFSYDVKMKEKGDIPEGYSVSREKKERFSLILESASTNQTSMYLCASSLGQAGRPQHFGDGTRLSIL.

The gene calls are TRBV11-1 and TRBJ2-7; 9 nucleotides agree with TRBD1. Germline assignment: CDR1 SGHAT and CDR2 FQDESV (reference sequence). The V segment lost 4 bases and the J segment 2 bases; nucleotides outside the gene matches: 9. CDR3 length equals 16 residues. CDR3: CASSCLGTGNAYEQYF. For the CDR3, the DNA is TGTGCCAGCAGCTGCCTTGGGACAGGGAATGCCTACGAGCAGTACTTC.

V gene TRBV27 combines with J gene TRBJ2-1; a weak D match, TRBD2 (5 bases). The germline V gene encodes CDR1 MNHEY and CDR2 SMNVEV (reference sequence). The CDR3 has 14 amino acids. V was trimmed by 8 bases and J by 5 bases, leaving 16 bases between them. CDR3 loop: CASGRIGVNNEQFF. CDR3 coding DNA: TGTGCCAGCGGCAGAATCGGGGTAAACAATGAGCAGTTCTTC.

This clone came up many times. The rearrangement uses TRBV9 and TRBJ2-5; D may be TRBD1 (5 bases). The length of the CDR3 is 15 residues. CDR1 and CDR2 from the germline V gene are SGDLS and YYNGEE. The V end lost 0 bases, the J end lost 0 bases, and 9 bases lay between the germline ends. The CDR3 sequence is CASSVGAGNQETQYF. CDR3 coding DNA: TGTGCCAGCAGCGTAGGGGCAGGGAACCAAGAGACCCAGTACTTC. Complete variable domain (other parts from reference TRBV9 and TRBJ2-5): DSGVTQTPKHLITATGQRVTLRCSPRSGDLSVYWYQQSLDQGLQFLIQYYNGEERAKGNILERFSAQQFPDLHSELNLSSLELGDSALYFCASSVGAGNQETQYFGPGTRLLVL.